These 25 T cell receptor beta chains share one sample of origin, sequenced in a study of blood T cells in healthy people across ages. A second PCR of about 6 to 11 cycles used a sample-barcoded 5' primer and a J-beta primer mix. TCRdb itself ran the 5' RACE reads through MiXCR, one entry per CDR3 protein. The table shows over a million distinct CDR3 sequences, with around 39% occurring only once. Sequencing was carried out using blood. These TCRs come from a woman aged 18-29 years in good health.

This clonotype has more than one count but fewer than ten. This chain links TRBV20-1 with TRBJ2-3, with unresolved D. With 0 bases removed from V and 0 bases from J, the gap between germline ends came to 10 bases. The CDR3 runs 15 residues. Germline CDR1 DFQATT, CDR2 SNEGSKA (reference sequence). As DNA, the CDR3 is TGCAGTGCTAGAGATCTGGTGGTTAGCACAGATACGCAGTATTTT. Translation: CSARDLVVSTDTQYF.

This clonotype was observed a few times. The rearrangement joins TRBV6-1 to TRBJ2-3; D is possibly TRBD2 (6 bases). Germline-derived CDR1 and CDR2 are MNHNS and SASEGT. CDR3 length: 14 amino acids. Trimming removed 2 bases from V and 2 bases from J, with 8 bases in between. CDR3 loop: CASSERGYTDTQYF. As DNA, the CDR3 is TGTGCCAGCAGTGAACGGGGGTACACAGATACGCAGTATTTT.

The V gene is TRBV9, the J gene TRBJ2-7; 7 nucleotides match TRBD2. This CDR3 is 15 amino acids long. CDR1 and CDR2 (germline): SGDLS, YYNGEE. V shed 0 bases, J shed 0 bases, and the junction held 3 bases outside the gene matches. In nucleotides, the CDR3 is TGTGCCAGCAGCGTAGGGCGGGAGAGCTCCTACGAGCAGTACTTC. Translation: CASSVGRESSYEQYF.

As for this clonotype: One end of the junction fails to match germline, which may point to a read error. V usage is TRBV3-1 and J usage is TRBJ2-1, with 11 bases identical to TRBD2. The CDR3 covers 19 residues. The germline V gene has CDR1 LGHDT and CDR2 YNNKEL (reference sequence). The CDR3 DNA is TGTGCCAGCAGCCAAGTCGGTACTAGCGGGAGACATCCCTACAATGAGCTGTTCTTC. Its translation: CASSQVGTSGRHPYNELFF.

The rearrangement uses TRBV20-1 and TRBJ1-5; 11 bases match TRBD1. The germline V gene has CDR1 DFQATT and CDR2 SNEGSKA (reference sequence). CDR3 length equals 16 residues. V shed 6 bases, J shed 5 bases, and the junction held 12 bases outside the gene matches. The CDR3 loop reads CSARDRGYKQDQPQHF. As DNA, the CDR3 is TGCAGTGCAAGGGACAGGGGGTACAAGCAAGATCAGCCCCAGCATTTT.

The chain combines TRBV14 with TRBJ1-1, with no clear D. Germline V gene sequence: CDR1 SGHDN, CDR2 FVKESK. CDR3 length equals 15 residues. V was clipped by 1 base and J by 1 base, with 10 bases between them. CDR3 nucleotide sequence: TGTGCCAGCAGCCAAGTTTACAGCCCGAACACTGAAGCTTTCTTT. Residues: CASSQVYSPNTEAFF.

The CDR3 protein is CASSFKGGDTQYF. DNA of the CDR3: TGTGCCAGCAGCTTCAAAGGCGGAGATACGCAGTATTTT. This chain connects TRBV11-1 to TRBJ2-3; D not certain. Between the trimmed V and J ends, which lost 3 bases and 5 bases, there was a span of 9 bases. CDR1 is SGHAT and CDR2 is FQDESV in the germline V gene (reference sequence). This CDR3 has 13 amino acids.

The table lists this clonotype with a few counts. The chain has TRBV5-1 and TRBJ1-1; no firm D call. Germline V lookup: CDR1 SGHRS, CDR2 YFSETQ. V lost 0 bases, J lost 8 bases, and 17 bases lay in between. CDR3 length equals 15 residues. The DNA for the CDR3 is TGCGCCAGCAGCTTGGTCGCCGGGTCCCGCGGGGAAGCTTTCTTT. Translating it yields CASSLVAGSRGEAFF.

This clonotype was observed a few times. The chain combines TRBV6-1 with TRBJ1-1; tentative D call: TRBD1 (5 bases). The CDR3 has 15 residues. Germline values: CDR1 MNHNS, CDR2 SASEGT. V lost 4 bases, J lost 3 bases, and 15 bases lay in between. The CDR3 reads CASSGRGGVDTEAFF. The DNA of the CDR3 is TGTGCCAGCAGTGGCCGTGGGGGGGTCGACACTGAAGCTTTCTTT.

This clonotype was counted a few times. The chain carries TRBV7-2 and TRBJ2-7; TRBD2 matches at 10 bases. V was pared by 2 bases and J by 7 bases, with 8 bases of the junction left unmatched. This CDR3 has 15 amino acids. CDR1 SGHTA and CDR2 FQGNSA come from the germline V gene. Written as DNA, the CDR3 is TGTGCCAGCAGCTTATCTAGCGGGAGTTTGGGTGAGCAGTACTTC. It encodes CASSLSSGSLGEQYF. The full variable domain, its missing parts supplied by reference TRBV7-2 and TRBJ2-7, is GAGVSQSPSNKVTEKGKDVELRCDPISGHTALYWYRQSLGQGLEFLIYFQGNSAPDKSGLPSDRFSAERTGGSVSTLTIQRTQQEDSAVYLCASSLSSGSLGEQYFGPGTRLTVT.

The chain couples TRBV6-6 to TRBJ2-7; a possible D gene is TRBD1 (6 bases). The CDR3 has 15 residues. Germline values: CDR1 MNHNY, CDR2 SVGAGI (reference sequence). Deletions cut 4 bases from V and 1 base from J, with 14 bases between. The CDR3 DNA reads TGTGCCAGCAGTTTCGAGGGGGTAGGGTCCTACGAGCAGTACTTC. Encoded protein: CASSFEGVGSYEQYF.

This chain joins TRBV6-1 and TRBJ1-5, with D possibly TRBD1 on 5 matching bases. The CDR3 totals 13 residues. V lost 1 base and J lost 11, with 12 bases in between. The V gene's germline CDR1 is MNHNS and CDR2 SASEGT. CDR3 nucleotide sequence: TGTGCCAGCAGTGAAGGGGTGGGGGACGCCCAGCATTTT. Translated, it gives CASSEGVGDAQHF.

This chain uses TRBV12-3 or TRBV12-4 with TRBJ1-2; no firm D call. Between the trimmed V and J ends, which lost 6 bases and 4 bases, there was a span of 12 bases. The CDR3 consists of 13 residues. Written as DNA, the CDR3 is TGTGCCAGCAGGACGGGAGGACCCTATGGCTACACCTTC. This codes for CASRTGGPYGYTF.

This clonotype occurred a few times. The rearrangement joins TRBV10-3 to TRBJ2-3; D possibly corresponds to TRBD2 (7 bases). CDR1 ENHRY and CDR2 SYGVKD come from the germline V gene. With 3 bases removed from V and 1 base from J, the gap between germline ends came to 17 bases. The CDR3 has 17 residues. The CDR3 coding sequence is TGTGCCATCAGTGATCCTCGCGGGGGCCTTCGCACAGATACGCAGTATTTT. It yields the protein CAISDPRGGLRTDTQYF.

The chain employs TRBV24-1 and TRBJ2-7, with 7 bases that match TRBD1. Losses at the gene ends were 7 bases for V and 7 bases for J; bases not matched to a gene: 9. From germline, CDR1 is KGHDR and CDR2 SFDVKD. This CDR3 spans 13 amino acids. The CDR3 loop reads CATRGDSQDEQYF. CDR3 DNA sequence: TGTGCCACCAGGGGGGACAGTCAAGATGAGCAGTACTTC.

V gene TRBV5-1 combines with J gene TRBJ2-7; 7 bases line up with TRBD2. The CDR3 totals 15 residues. V lost 3 bases, J lost 7 bases, and 13 bases stayed unmatched. Germline CDR1 is SGHRS and CDR2 is YFSETQ. CDR3 DNA: TGCGCCAGCAGCTGGGGAGGGCTCTCCTACAATGAGCAGTACTTC. This sequence encodes CASSWGGLSYNEQYF.

This chain uses TRBV5-6 with TRBJ1-2, with D perhaps TRBD1 (6 bases). The CDR3 runs 14 residues. Germline V gives CDR1 SGHDT, CDR2 YYEEEE. The V end was cut by 0 bases, the J end by 7 bases, with 13 bases between. CDR3 DNA sequence: TGTGCCAGCAGCTTGGGCAGGGGATGGAGTGGCTACACCTTC. Its protein is CASSLGRGWSGYTF.

This clonotype was picked up a small number of times. This chain connects TRBV3-1 to TRBJ2-1; a possible D gene is TRBD1 (6 bases). V lost 1 base to trimming and J lost 12 bases, with 10 bases between them. From germline, CDR1 is LGHDT and CDR2 YNNKEL (reference sequence). The CDR3 contains 12 residues. As DNA, the CDR3 is TGTGCCAGCAGCCAAGTAGGCAGGGGGCAGTTCTTC. It specifies CASSQVGRGQFF.

This sequence joins TRBV4-2 and TRBJ2-2; 11 nucleotides align to TRBD2. The CDR3 is 17 residues long. Germline V CDR1 and CDR2: LGHNA, YNFKEQ. Unmatched junction bases numbered 6, after V lost 0 bases and J lost 6 bases. The CDR3 here is CASSQDVAGGRSGELFF. The CDR3 nucleotides are TGTGCCAGCAGCCAAGATGTAGCGGGGGGGCGGTCCGGGGAGCTGTTTTTT.

The chain uses TRBV20-1 and TRBJ2-3; 11 bases are a match to TRBD2. J lost 5 bases, V lost 2 bases, and 9 bases had no gene match. The germline gives CDR1 DFQATT, CDR2 SNEGSKA (reference sequence). The CDR3 is made up of 16 amino acids. The DNA of the CDR3 is TGCAGTGCTAGATTTAGCGGGGGGGCCCAGGGAGATACGCAGTATTTT. Its protein is CSARFSGGAQGDTQYF.

The chain joins TRBV18 to TRBJ1-2, with 10 bases lining up with TRBD1. V shed 2 bases, J shed 6 bases, and the junction held 3 bases outside the gene matches. The CDR3 length is 14 residues. Germline loops: CDR1 KGHSH, CDR2 LQKENI. CDR3 nucleotide sequence: TGTGCCAGCTCACCAGGGACAGGGGCGAATGGCTACACCTTC. It yields the protein CASSPGTGANGYTF.

The chain uses TRBV20-1 and TRBJ2-5, with 10 bases matching TRBD2. Per the germline V gene, CDR1 is DFQATT and CDR2 is SNEGSKA (reference sequence). This CDR3 spans 13 amino acids. The trim removed 3 bases at V and 11 bases at J, leaving 9 bases unmatched. CDR3 bases: TGCAGTGCTAGGCTAGCGGGAGACAATGAGCAGTACTTC. It translates to CSARLAGDNEQYF.

This chain connects TRBV5-4 to TRBJ2-4; TRBD2 agrees at 7 bases. Germline V gives CDR1 SGHNT, CDR2 YYREEE (reference sequence). Germline trimming cut 4 bases from V and 6 bases from J; bases unmatched to any gene: 10. This CDR3 is built from 15 residues. The DNA for the CDR3 is TGTGCCAGCAGCCCGGGAAGAAGCGGGGCAAACATTCAGTACTTC. Protein sequence: CASSPGRSGANIQYF. The full variable domain, completed using reference TRBV5-4 and TRBJ2-4, is ETGVTQSPTHLIKTRGQQVTLRCSSQSGHNTVSWYQQALGQGPQFIFQYYREEENGRGNFPPRFSGLQFPNYSSELNVNALELDDSALYLCASSPGRSGANIQYFGAGTRLSVL.

This clonotype was detected only a few times. V usage is TRBV6-1 and J usage is TRBJ1-1; D remains unclear. This CDR3 comprises 13 residues. V lost 4 bases, J lost 5 bases, and 11 bases lay in between. From germline, CDR1 is MNHNS and CDR2 SASEGT. CDR3 DNA: TGTGCCAGCAGTGTGAACCCGAAAACTGAAGCTTTCTTT. Its translation is CASSVNPKTEAFF.

The chain has TRBV20-1 and TRBJ2-7, with D possibly matching TRBD1 (5 bases). CDR1 and CDR2 (germline): DFQATT, SNEGSKA (reference sequence). Trimming removed 2 bases from V and 4 bases from J, with 18 bases in between. The CDR3 is made up of 15 amino acids. The CDR3 loop reads CSARTEAMGPYEQYF. For the CDR3, the DNA is TGCAGTGCTAGAACTGAGGCGATGGGGCCTTACGAGCAGTACTTC.